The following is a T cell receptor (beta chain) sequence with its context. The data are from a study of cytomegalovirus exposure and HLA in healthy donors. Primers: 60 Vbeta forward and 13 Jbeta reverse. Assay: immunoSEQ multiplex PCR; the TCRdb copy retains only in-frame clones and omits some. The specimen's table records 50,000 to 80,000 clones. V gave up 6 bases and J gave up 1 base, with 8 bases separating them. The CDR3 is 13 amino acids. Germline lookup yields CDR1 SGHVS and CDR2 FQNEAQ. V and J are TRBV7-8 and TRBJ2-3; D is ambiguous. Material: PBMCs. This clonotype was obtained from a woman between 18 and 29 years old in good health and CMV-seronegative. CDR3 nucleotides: TGTGCCAGCAGTTTTCCTCGCACAGATACGCAGTATTTT. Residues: CASSFPRTDTQYF.